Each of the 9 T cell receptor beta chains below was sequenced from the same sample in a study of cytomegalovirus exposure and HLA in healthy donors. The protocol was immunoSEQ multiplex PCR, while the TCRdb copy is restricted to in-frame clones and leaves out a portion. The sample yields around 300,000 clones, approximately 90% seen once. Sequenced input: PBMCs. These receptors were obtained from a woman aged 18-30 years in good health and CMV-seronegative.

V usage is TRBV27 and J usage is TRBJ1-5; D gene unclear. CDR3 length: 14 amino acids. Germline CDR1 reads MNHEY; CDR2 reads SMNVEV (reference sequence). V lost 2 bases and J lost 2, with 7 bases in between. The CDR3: CASSLSRGNQPQHF. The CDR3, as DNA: TGTGCCAGCAGTTTAAGCCGGGGCAATCAGCCCCAGCATTTT.

CDR3 in DNA: TGTGCCAGCACGACTAGCGGGAGAGTCGAGACCCAGTACTTC. Protein: CASTTSGRVETQYF. The chain uses TRBV28 and TRBJ2-5; 12 nucleotides align to TRBD2. The length of the CDR3 is 14 residues. Germline CDR1 reads MDHEN; CDR2 reads SYDVKM. Germline trimming cut 7 bases from V and 5 bases from J; bases unmatched to any gene: 5.

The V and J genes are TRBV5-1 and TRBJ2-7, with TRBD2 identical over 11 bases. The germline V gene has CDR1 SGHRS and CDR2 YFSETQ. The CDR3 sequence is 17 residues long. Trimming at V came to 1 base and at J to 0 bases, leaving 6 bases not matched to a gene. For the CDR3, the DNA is TGCGCCAGCAGCTTGTGGGCTAGCGGGAGGAGCTCCTACGAGCAGTACTTC. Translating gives CASSLWASGRSSYEQYF.

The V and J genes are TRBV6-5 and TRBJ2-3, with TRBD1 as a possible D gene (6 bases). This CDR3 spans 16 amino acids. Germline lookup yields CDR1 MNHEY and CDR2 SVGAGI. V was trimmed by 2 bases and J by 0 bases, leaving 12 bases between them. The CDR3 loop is CASSYTQGLSTDTQYF. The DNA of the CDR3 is TGTGCCAGCAGTTACACACAGGGATTAAGCACAGATACGCAGTATTTT.

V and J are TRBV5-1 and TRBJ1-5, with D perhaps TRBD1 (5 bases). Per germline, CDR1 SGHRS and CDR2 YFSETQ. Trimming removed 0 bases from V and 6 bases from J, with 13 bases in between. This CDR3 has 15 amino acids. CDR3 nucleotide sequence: TGCGCCAGCAGCTTGGGAGACAGCAATAGTCAGCCCCAGCATTTT. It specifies CASSLGDSNSQPQHF.

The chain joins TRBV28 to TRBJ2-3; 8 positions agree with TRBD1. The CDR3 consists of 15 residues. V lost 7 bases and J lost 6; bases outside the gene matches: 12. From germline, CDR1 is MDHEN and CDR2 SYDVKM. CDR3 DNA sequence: TGTGCCAGCAACCCCTGGGAGACAGGGGTTGATACGCAGTATTTT. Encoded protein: CASNPWETGVDTQYF. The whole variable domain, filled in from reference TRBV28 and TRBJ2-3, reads DVKVTQSSRYLVKRTGEKVFLECVQDMDHENMFWYRQDPGLGLRLIYFSYDVKMKEKGDIPEGYSVSREKKERFSLILESASTNQTSMYLCASNPWETGVDTQYFGPGTRLTVL.

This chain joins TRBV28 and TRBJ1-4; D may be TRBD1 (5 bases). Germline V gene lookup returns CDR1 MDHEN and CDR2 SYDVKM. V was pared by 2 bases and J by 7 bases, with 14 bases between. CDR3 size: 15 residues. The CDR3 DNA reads TGTGCCAGCAGTTTAAGATCAGGGATCAGTGAAAAACTGTTTTTT. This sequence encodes CASSLRSGISEKLFF. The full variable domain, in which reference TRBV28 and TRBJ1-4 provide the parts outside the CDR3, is DVKVTQSSRYLVKRTGEKVFLECVQDMDHENMFWYRQDPGLGLRLIYFSYDVKMKEKGDIPEGYSVSREKKERFSLILESASTNQTSMYLCASSLRSGISEKLFFGSGTQLSVL.

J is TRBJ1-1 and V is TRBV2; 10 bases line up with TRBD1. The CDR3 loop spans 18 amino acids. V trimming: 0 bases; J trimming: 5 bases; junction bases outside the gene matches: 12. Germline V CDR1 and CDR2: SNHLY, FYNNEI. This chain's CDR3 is CASSEARLYGTGETEAFF. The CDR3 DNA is TGTGCCAGCAGTGAAGCAAGGTTATATGGGACAGGGGAGACTGAAGCTTTCTTT.

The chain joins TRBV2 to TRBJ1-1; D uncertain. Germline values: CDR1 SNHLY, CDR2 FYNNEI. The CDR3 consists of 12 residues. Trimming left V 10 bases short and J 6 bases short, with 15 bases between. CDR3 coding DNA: TGTGCCACTCGAATCTCGCTACCTGAAGCTTTCTTT. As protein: CATRISLPEAFF.